This T cell receptor beta chain was sequenced in a study of immune evolution from preneoplasia to lung adenocarcinoma. Study-wide background: HLA loss of heterozygosity: under 7.5% AIS, more than 14% MIA, roughly 30% ADC, none AAH.

Patients had resection in Japan or China between the mid-2010s and the late 2010s. Germline assignment: CDR1 SGHTA and CDR2 FQGTGA. The J segment lost 7 bases and the V segment lost 3 bases, leaving 9 bases of the junction unmatched. This CDR3 has 16 residues. The assay was immunoSEQ multiplex PCR, and TCRdb's table has in-frame clones only and misses some. This table holds about 9,800 clones, roughly 73% found once. Sequenced material: FFPE lung adenocarcinoma in situ tissue. V usage is TRBV7-3 and J usage is TRBJ2-1, with 10 bases identical to TRBD2. This TCR was sampled from an older person with lung adenocarcinoma. This CDR3 reads CASSLASGGPQNEQFF. The CDR3 nucleotides are TGTGCCAGCAGCTTGGCTAGCGGGGGCCCCCAGAATGAGCAGTTCTTC. Filled out from reference TRBV7-3 and TRBJ2-1, the complete variable domain reads GAGVSQTPSNKVTEKGKYVELRCDPISGHTALYWYRQSLGQGPEFLIYFQGTGAADDSGLPNDRFFAVRPEGSVSTLKIQRTERGDSAVYLCASSLASGGPQNEQFFGPGTRLTVL.